Below are 5 T cell receptor beta chains sequenced from a single sample in a study of B cell selection in AIRE deficiency (dated by TCRdb to about 2019). The library was built by means of the immunoSEQ multiplex PCR assay. TCRdb limited this immuneACCESS table to in-frame rearrangements with V and J called. A share of clones is missing; checked studies link under half to unresolved V genes, and the rest is unexplained. Across this sample there are some 24,000 clones, with about 95% seen only once. The top ten constitute under 0.2% of the sample. Conventional CD4 T cells were sorted as cells that were CD4+CD127+. Sequenced sample: CD4+CD127+ conventional T cells sorted from PBMCs. The receptors were gathered from a human donor in good health.

This clone was found once. The genes are TRBV19 and TRBJ1-4; the D is unclear. The V end lost 4 bases, the J end lost 0 bases, and 9 bases lay between the germline ends. The CDR3 extends over 15 amino acids. Germline CDR1 reads LNHDA; CDR2 reads SQIVND (reference sequence). The CDR3 is CASSTRTATNEKLFF. The CDR3 coding sequence is TGTGCCAGTAGTACCCGGACTGCAACTAATGAAAAACTGTTTTTT.

The table lists this clone with a count of one. The chain uses TRBV19 and TRBJ2-5, with TRBD1 identical over 7 bases. The CDR3 covers 14 residues. V shed 5 bases, J shed 4 bases, and the junction held 7 bases outside the gene matches. Germline lookup yields CDR1 LNHDA and CDR2 SQIVND (reference sequence). Written as DNA, the CDR3 is TGTGCCAGTAGTCCCCGGACAGGCCGAGAGACCCAGTACTTC. Encoded protein: CASSPRTGRETQYF.

The chain carries TRBV5-8 and TRBJ2-3, with TRBD1 matching 7 bases. The CDR3 is 14 residues long. The J segment lost 5 bases and the V segment lost 1 base, leaving 4 bases of the junction unmatched. The germline CDR1 and CDR2 sequences are SGHTS and YDEGEE. The CDR3 protein is CASSLTGEGDTQYF. CDR3 bases: TGTGCCAGCAGCTTGACAGGGGAAGGAGATACGCAGTATTTT.

The chain employs TRBV2 and TRBJ2-2; D is undetermined. The V end lost 8 bases, the J end lost 0 bases, and 10 bases lay between the germline ends. CDR1 is SNHLY and CDR2 is FYNNEI in the germline V gene. The CDR3 sequence is 14 residues long. CDR3 in amino acids: CASLVEANTGELFF. DNA of the CDR3: TGTGCCAGCTTGGTCGAGGCGAACACCGGGGAGCTGTTTTTT.

The chain combines TRBV5-1 with TRBJ1-3; 8 bases line up with TRBD1. V shed 0 bases, J shed 2 bases, and the junction held 1 base outside the gene matches. Germline CDR1 and CDR2: SGHRS and YFSETQ. This CDR3 spans 15 amino acids. The CDR3 reads CASSLARGPGNTIYF. The DNA for the CDR3 is TGCGCCAGCAGCTTGGCCAGGGGGCCTGGAAACACCATATATTTT. The whole variable domain, filled in from reference TRBV5-1 and TRBJ1-3, reads KAGVTQTPRYLIKTRGQQVTLSCSPISGHRSVSWYQQTPGQGLQFLFEYFSETQRNKGNFPGRFSGRQFSNSRSEMNVSTLELGDSALYLCASSLARGPGNTIYFGEGSWLTVV.